The 25 T cell receptor beta chains below all came from one sample that was sequenced in a study of shared clonotypes between healthy human individuals. Using immunoSEQ multiplex PCR, the repertoire was profiled, and TCRdb retains in-frame clones only, with some absent. The sample shows about 2.4 million clones, approximately 90% of them seen only once. Sequenced: naive CD4+ T cells sorted from blood. Subset described: CD45RA+ positively selected. These receptors originate from a man younger than 35 in good health.

The chain is built from TRBV9 and TRBJ1-2; 12 nucleotides align to TRBD1. CDR1 is SGDLS and CDR2 is YYNGEE in the germline V gene. Unmatched junction bases numbered 7, after V lost 4 bases and J lost 6 bases. The CDR3 has 15 residues. The CDR3 sequence: CASSPRDRGRDGYTF. CDR3 nucleotide sequence: TGTGCCAGCAGCCCGCGGGACAGGGGGCGAGATGGCTACACCTTC.

Regarding this clone: In the same sample, other DNA sequences code for this CDR3. This chain uses TRBV28 with TRBJ1-5; no definite D call. The germline V gene encodes CDR1 MDHEN and CDR2 SYDVKM. V lost 4 bases, J lost 4 bases, and 5 bases lay in between. The CDR3 has 12 residues. The CDR3 coding sequence is TGTGCCAGCAGTTGGGGAAATCAGCCCCAGCATTTT. Translation: CASSWGNQPQHF.

V is TRBV7-3 and J is TRBJ1-2; D gene uncertain. V lost 2 bases and J lost 4, with 14 bases in between. CDR3 length equals 15 residues. CDR1 is SGHTA and CDR2 is FQGTGA in the germline V gene. The CDR3 spells CASSLSPTDLYGYTF. CDR3 bases: TGTGCCAGCAGCTTATCCCCCACGGACCTCTATGGCTACACCTTC.

This rearrangement joins TRBV5-1 to TRBJ2-7; 9 bases match TRBD2. Trimming removed 4 bases from V and 4 bases from J; junction bases left unmatched: 12. CDR3 length: 16 residues. Germline V gene lookup returns CDR1 SGHRS and CDR2 YFSETQ. CDR3 nucleotide sequence: TGCGCCAGCAGCCCGGGGACCGGGACTAGCAAATACGAGCAGTACTTC. Translating it yields CASSPGTGTSKYEQYF.

The rearrangement uses TRBV7-2 and TRBJ2-7; 10 bases match TRBD2. CDR1 is SGHTA and CDR2 is FQGNSA in the germline V gene. Trimming cost V 2 bases and J 3 bases; bases outside gene matches: 4. The CDR3 is made up of 15 amino acids. The CDR3 loop is CASSLLAGEGYEQYF. As DNA, the CDR3 is TGTGCCAGCAGCTTACTAGCGGGGGAAGGCTACGAGCAGTACTTC.

The chain couples TRBV5-4 to TRBJ1-6, with no clear D. V was pared by 4 bases and J by 10 bases, with 18 bases between. Germline V gives CDR1 SGHNT, CDR2 YYREEE (reference sequence). The length of the CDR3 is 15 residues. For the CDR3, the DNA is TGTGCCAGCAGCGTTGACAAGTTCCTACCATCACCCCTCCACTTT. It codes for CASSVDKFLPSPLHF.

In regard to this clone: The same CDR3 can be traced to other DNA sequences in this sample. The chain uses TRBV4-3 and TRBJ2-2; 10 nucleotides agree with TRBD1. Trimming removed 1 base from V and 4 bases from J; junction bases left unmatched: 0. The CDR3 contains 15 residues. Germline CDR1 and CDR2: LGHNA and YSLEER. CDR3 sequence reads: CASSQGTGGTGELFF. The CDR3 nucleotides are TGCGCCAGCAGCCAAGGGACAGGGGGCACCGGGGAGCTGTTTTTT.

The J gene is TRBJ2-2, the V gene TRBV27; TRBD1 matches at 9 bases. This CDR3 comprises 15 residues. The V gene end was trimmed by 4 bases and the J gene end by 5 bases; junction bases not matched to a gene: 5. Germline V gives CDR1 MNHEY, CDR2 SMNVEV (reference sequence). DNA for the CDR3: TGTGCCAGCAGTTCGGGACAGGGATATACCGGGGAGCTGTTTTTT. Translating it yields CASSSGQGYTGELFF.

The V gene is TRBV28, the J gene TRBJ2-7, with D unresolved. Trimming left V 5 bases short and J 7 bases short, with 12 bases between. This CDR3 spans 12 amino acids. Looked up from germline, CDR1 is MDHEN and CDR2 is SYDVKM. CDR3 nucleotide sequence: TGTGCCAGCAGTCCCCGTAGGCAAGAGCAGTACTTC. Encoded protein: CASSPRRQEQYF.

Turning to this clone: Other DNA sequences in the sample encode the same CDR3. The chain combines TRBV9 with TRBJ2-7, with D maybe TRBD2 (6 bases). Germline assignment: CDR1 SGDLS and CDR2 YYNGEE. Trimming removed 1 base from V and 0 bases from J, with 8 bases in between. The CDR3 consists of 14 residues. The CDR3 sequence is CASSVLAASYEQYF. The DNA for the CDR3 is TGTGCCAGCAGCGTATTAGCGGCCTCCTACGAGCAGTACTTC.

This rearrangement joins TRBV5-4 to TRBJ2-2; D might be TRBD1 (6 bases). V was clipped by 0 bases and J by 9 bases, with 18 bases between them. There are 16 residues in the CDR3. The germline V gene encodes CDR1 SGHNT and CDR2 YYREEE (reference sequence). The CDR3 DNA reads TGTGCCAGCAGCTTGGGGGGAACAGGGTCTACCTGGGAGCTGTTTTTT. The encoded protein is CASSLGGTGSTWELFF. Complete variable domain (other parts from reference TRBV5-4 and TRBJ2-2): ETGVTQSPTHLIKTRGQQVTLRCSSQSGHNTVSWYQQALGQGPQFIFQYYREEENGRGNFPPRFSGLQFPNYSSELNVNALELDDSALYLCASSLGGTGSTWELFFGEGSRLTVL.

V is TRBV10-3 and J is TRBJ1-4; D is undetermined. With 6 bases removed from V and 3 bases from J, the gap between germline ends came to 11 bases. Germline V gives CDR1 ENHRY, CDR2 SYGVKD. This CDR3 is built from 14 residues. The CDR3 bases are TGTGCCATCAGGTCATCACCGCCTAATGAAAAACTGTTTTTT. Translation: CAIRSSPPNEKLFF.

This clone showed up just a few times. In the same sample, other DNA sequences code for this CDR3. The rearrangement uses TRBV6-1 and TRBJ2-7, with 7 bases matching TRBD1. The trim removed 0 bases at V and 2 bases at J, leaving 1 base unmatched. Per the germline V gene, CDR1 is MNHNS and CDR2 is SASEGT. CDR3 length: 14 amino acids. CDR3 in amino acids: CASSEAGQTYEQYF. In DNA, the CDR3 is TGTGCCAGCAGTGAAGCGGGACAGACCTACGAGCAGTACTTC.

The V and J genes are TRBV2 and TRBJ1-3, with 12 bases fitting TRBD1. Germline CDR1 is SNHLY and CDR2 is FYNNEI. The CDR3 covers 16 residues. The J segment lost 4 bases and the V segment lost 8 bases, leaving 9 bases of the junction unmatched. DNA for the CDR3: TGTGCCAGCCTTGACCCGGGACAGGGGGCGGGAAACACCATATATTTT. Protein: CASLDPGQGAGNTIYF.

The gene calls are TRBV9 and TRBJ2-7; D gene ambiguous. The CDR3 contains 15 residues. Germline-derived CDR1 and CDR2 are SGDLS and YYNGEE. V lost 0 bases to trimming and J lost 3 bases, with 13 bases between them. The CDR3 here is CASSVGFGVGYEQYF. In nucleotides, the CDR3 is TGTGCCAGCAGCGTAGGTTTCGGCGTCGGCTACGAGCAGTACTTC.

The count of this clone is one. The chain uses TRBV5-1 and TRBJ2-5; 11 bases agree with TRBD2. The V gene's germline CDR1 is SGHRS and CDR2 YFSETQ. After removal of 0 bases from V and 5 bases from J, the junction contained 6 bases not matched to a gene. The CDR3 contains 16 residues. The CDR3 DNA is TGCGCCAGCAGCTTGGTGACTAGCGGGGTTCGGGAGACCCAGTACTTC. It codes for CASSLVTSGVRETQYF.

This chain connects TRBV19 to TRBJ1-5; D gene unclear. Trimming shortened V by 3 bases and J by 7 bases, and 16 bases separated the two germline ends. The CDR3 is made up of 15 amino acids. CDR1 and CDR2 (germline): LNHDA, SQIVND (reference sequence). CDR3 amino acids: CASSMRGLDRQPQHF. CDR3 DNA sequence: TGTGCCAGTAGTATGCGAGGATTAGACCGGCAGCCCCAGCATTTT. The variable domain in full, with the rest retrieved from reference TRBV19 and TRBJ1-5, is DGGITQSPKYLFRKEGQNVTLSCEQNLNHDAMYWYRQDPGQGLRLIYYSQIVNDFQKGDIAEGYSVSREKKESFPLTVTSAQKNPTAFYLCASSMRGLDRQPQHFGDGTRLSIL.

The V gene is TRBV4-2, the J gene TRBJ2-2, with a weak D call TRBD1 (5 bases). The CDR3 contains 17 residues. V was pared by 1 base and J by 3 bases, with 15 bases between. Germline CDR1 reads LGHNA; CDR2 reads YNFKEQ. The CDR3: CASSQVGLDKDTGELFF. The CDR3 nucleotides are TGTGCCAGCAGCCAAGTCGGTCTGGACAAGGACACCGGGGAGCTGTTTTTT.

As concerns this clone: The same CDR3 can be traced to other DNA sequences in this sample. The chain joins TRBV7-2 to TRBJ2-7, with TRBD2 matching over 9 bases. Germline trimming cut 1 base from V and 4 bases from J; bases unmatched to any gene: 2. The CDR3 totals 14 residues. Germline CDR1 SGHTA, CDR2 FQGNSA. CDR3: CASSLVSGSYEQYF. In nucleotides, the CDR3 is TGTGCCAGCAGCTTAGTTAGCGGGAGTTACGAGCAGTACTTC.

The rearrangement links TRBV6-5 to TRBJ1-5, with 9 bases identical to TRBD1. This CDR3 is built from 13 residues. Per the germline V gene, CDR1 is MNHEY and CDR2 is SVGAGI. J gave up 5 bases and V 4 bases, and 0 bases lay outside the gene matches. The CDR3 nucleotides are TGTGCCAGCAGTTGGGACAGGGATCAGCCCCAGCATTTT. Translating gives CASSWDRDQPQHF.

J is TRBJ2-7 and V is TRBV7-8; unclear D gene. Germline V gives CDR1 SGHVS, CDR2 FQNEAQ. CDR3 length: 14 amino acids. V was pared by 3 bases and J by 2 bases, with 11 bases between. The CDR3 loop reads CASSFSIMTYEQYF. The CDR3 region has the DNA TGTGCCAGCAGCTTTTCGATCATGACCTACGAGCAGTACTTC. Based on the CDR3 plus reference TRBV7-8 and TRBJ2-7, the full variable domain is GAGVSQSPRYKVAKRGQDVALRCDPISGHVSLFWYQQALGQGPEFLTYFQNEAQLDKSGLPSDRFFAERPEGSVSTLKIQRTQQEDSAVYLCASSFSIMTYEQYFGPGTRLTVT.

This chain joins TRBV25-1 and TRBJ2-7, with no clear D. Trimming left V 5 bases short and J 1 base short, with 12 bases between. Germline CDR1 reads MGHDK; CDR2 reads SYGVNS. The CDR3 covers 14 residues. For the CDR3, the DNA is TGTGCCAGCAGTACCATACAGAATTCCTACGAGCAGTACTTC. Its protein product is CASSTIQNSYEQYF.

The genes are TRBV19 and TRBJ1-2, with 10 nucleotides matching TRBD1. This CDR3 region has 17 residues. The V gene end was trimmed by 2 bases and the J gene end by 6 bases; junction bases not matched to a gene: 12. From germline, CDR1 is LNHDA and CDR2 SQIVND (reference sequence). DNA of the CDR3: TGTGCCAGTAGTATACCGGGACAGGGGATTTTTGCAGATGGCTACACCTTC. The encoded protein is CASSIPGQGIFADGYTF.

Remarks on this clone: This specimen includes other DNA sequences encoding the same CDR3. The chain combines TRBV7-2 with TRBJ2-3; D ambiguous. Per the germline V gene, CDR1 is SGHTA and CDR2 is FQGNSA. This CDR3 has 12 amino acids. V was shortened by 6 bases and J by 3 bases, with 7 bases between the two germline ends. As DNA, the CDR3 is TGTGCCAGCAGTCTTGGGACAGATACGCAGTATTTT. This translates into CASSLGTDTQYF. The whole variable domain, remainder taken from reference TRBV7-2 and TRBJ2-3, is GAGVSQSPSNKVTEKGKDVELRCDPISGHTALYWYRQSLGQGLEFLIYFQGNSAPDKSGLPSDRFSAERTGGSVSTLTIQRTQQEDSAVYLCASSLGTDTQYFGPGTRLTVL.

The chain combines TRBV21-1 with TRBJ1-1; TRBD1 reflects the table's D call only, with no check against the DNA. TRBV21-1 is a pseudogene locus. CDR3 length: 17 residues. CDR3 sequence (DNA): TGTGCCAGCAGCAGATCTACAGGGGATAACGTGAACACTGAAGCTTTCTTT. Translating gives CASSRSTGDNVNTEAFF.